The text below deals with one T cell receptor beta chain. This sample is drawn from a study of T cell changes during pregnancy in multiple sclerosis. Data came from immunoSEQ multiplex PCR; TCRdb stores just in-frame clones and leaves some out. This table has around 25,000 clones, roughly 86% appearing once. Germline CDR1 reads LGHNA; CDR2 reads YSLEER. The CDR3 totals 14 residues. Trimming took 4 bases from V and 7 from J; bases not matched to a gene: 4. The receptor was isolated from a female donor with multiple sclerosis, enrolled in a pregnancy study. The J gene is TRBJ1-6, the V gene TRBV4-3, with 7 bases aligning to TRBD1. The sample in question was CD8+ T cells from peripheral blood mononuclear cells, obtained in the second trimester of pregnancy. The CDR3 DNA sequence: TGCGCCAGCAGCCCGACAGGGCGGAATTCACCCCTCCACTTT. Translated, it gives CASSPTGRNSPLHF.